What follows is one T cell receptor (beta chain) and its context. Its target is not known. The PCR made use of 60 Vbeta and 13 Jbeta primers. Clones were sequenced by immunoSEQ multiplex PCR, and TCRdb holds only the in-frame ones, with some missing. The sample consists of around 130,000 clones, 65% to 90% of them appearing once. The data are from a study of cytomegalovirus exposure and HLA in healthy donors. Study-wide background: Previous work identified roughly 120 million unique TCR beta sequences from roughly 170 million T cells.

Regarding the study as a whole: In a later analysis, several top co-occurrence clusters appeared linked to parvovirus B19, influenza, CMV and Epstein-Barr virus. Later examination showed HLA-associated TCR beta chains had greater clonal expansion than equally common others. DRB1 had the most TCR associations and HLA-C the fewest, a later analysis found, with rates varying by HLA locus.

V shed 0 bases, J shed 7 bases, and the junction held 10 bases outside the gene matches. Germline V gene lookup returns CDR1 MGHRA and CDR2 YSYEKL. The CDR3 consists of 16 residues. The sequencing sample was made of PBMCs. The receptor was derived from a woman aged 35 to 49 in good health and CMV-seronegative. The chain combines TRBV4-1 with TRBJ2-5; TRBD2 aligns across 8 bases. The CDR3 sequence is CASSQDLSLAEATQYF. CDR3 bases: TGCGCCAGCAGCCAAGATCTTTCACTAGCGGAAGCGACCCAGTACTTC.